The 17 T cell receptor beta chains below all came from one sample that was sequenced in a study of beta chain features in type 1 diabetes. The study's findings and limits: Moderate but significant shortening of TCRB CDR3s was recorded in all four CD4+ subsets from Type 1 diabetes patients.

These receptors' targets are unknown. Every bit of the isolated RNA underwent reverse transcription, so sequencing read expressed TCRB transcripts. The repertoire was sequenced with immunoSEQ multiplex PCR; TCRdb's copy has only in-frame clones and lacks some. The sample has under 250,000 clones; about 14% are singletons. Sample: naive CD4+ T cells from blood. Every receptor here comes from a man aged 25-40 years with type 1 diabetes.

In its sample, this clone was seen a few times. The chain recombines TRBV4-1 with TRBJ2-2; TRBD1 agrees at 7 bases. Germline V gene data show CDR1 as MGHRA and CDR2 as YSYEKL. The CDR3 contains 15 residues. The J segment lost 1 base and the V segment lost 4 bases, leaving 3 bases of the junction unmatched. The CDR3 coding sequence is TGCGCCAGCAGCCCGACAGGGCTGAACACCGGGGAGCTGTTTTTT. It translates to CASSPTGLNTGELFF.

This clone came up a few times. V usage is TRBV29-1 and J usage is TRBJ2-1; no definite D call. Germline V gene lookup returns CDR1 SQVTM and CDR2 ANQGSEA. The CDR3 runs to 12 residues. V lost 4 bases and J 1 base, leaving 5 bases between the germline ends. CDR3 coding DNA: TGCAGCGTTGCGCGGTCCTACAATGAGCAGTTCTTC. This codes for CSVARSYNEQFF.

This clone was seen more than once but under ten times. The rearrangement uses TRBV5-1 and TRBJ2-3; D not resolved. The V gene lost 7 bases and the J gene lost 7 bases, with 16 bases spanning the gap. Germline values: CDR1 SGHRS, CDR2 YFSETQ. This CDR3 has 13 amino acids. CDR3 coding DNA: TGCGCCAGCGCCGAATCTACGCGGAATACGCAGTATTTT. This translates into CASAESTRNTQYF. Looking up the rest from reference TRBV5-1 and TRBJ2-3 gives the full variable domain: KAGVTQTPRYLIKTRGQQVTLSCSPISGHRSVSWYQQTPGQGLQFLFEYFSETQRNKGNFPGRFSGRQFSNSRSEMNVSTLELGDSALYLCASAESTRNTQYFGPGTRLTVL.

The chain is built from TRBV5-4 and TRBJ2-1; D unresolved. CDR3 size: 13 residues. V was clipped by 0 bases and J by 4 bases, with 5 bases between them. Germline CDR1 is SGHNT and CDR2 is YYREEE (reference sequence). Here the CDR3 reads CASSLAPYNEQFF. In DNA, the CDR3 is TGTGCCAGCAGCTTGGCTCCTTACAATGAGCAGTTCTTC.

The chain combines TRBV2 with TRBJ2-2; D possibly corresponds to TRBD2 (6 bases). The CDR3 runs to 15 residues. The germline V and J ends were trimmed by 6 bases and 5 bases, with 16 bases remaining between them. The germline gives CDR1 SNHLY, CDR2 FYNNEI. The CDR3 DNA is TGTGCCAGCAGCGTCGACACCGGGGGTACCGGGGAGCTGTTTTTT. Translating gives CASSVDTGGTGELFF.

This clone was detected only a few times. The chain uses TRBV6-1 and TRBJ1-1; 8 bases fit TRBD1. The CDR3 sequence is 13 residues long. CDR1 and CDR2 (germline): MNHNS, SASEGT. V shed 7 bases, J shed 4 bases, and the junction held 5 bases outside the gene matches. CDR3 sequence: CASTLTGGTEAFF. In DNA form, the CDR3 reads TGTGCCAGCACCCTTACAGGGGGCACTGAAGCTTTCTTT.

This clone was recorded a few times. The chain carries TRBV7-2 and TRBJ2-7, with 8 bases lining up with TRBD1. The CDR3 sequence is 16 residues long. Germline V gene sequence: CDR1 SGHTA, CDR2 FQGNSA. The ends lost 3 bases at V and 2 bases at J; junction bases unmatched: 9. CDR3 sequence: CASSLLWTGIAYEQYF. CDR3 DNA sequence: TGTGCCAGCAGCTTGCTATGGACAGGGATAGCCTACGAGCAGTACTTC.

The genes are TRBV4-1 and TRBJ1-6; 8 nucleotides agree with TRBD1. The germline V gene encodes CDR1 MGHRA and CDR2 YSYEKL. The CDR3 has 16 amino acids. V gave up 1 base and J gave up 7 bases; unmatched junction bases: 6. CDR3 loop: CASSQATGTGNSPLHF. DNA for the CDR3: TGCGCCAGCAGCCAAGCCACCGGGACAGGAAATTCACCCCTCCACTTT.

The chain carries TRBV15 and TRBJ2-3, with 10 bases that match TRBD1. V trimming: 1 base; J trimming: 1 base; junction bases outside the gene matches: 2. The CDR3 is made up of 16 amino acids. Germline-derived CDR1 and CDR2 are LNHNV and YYDKDF (reference sequence). In DNA form, the CDR3 reads TGTGCCACCAGCAGAGGGGGGACAGGGGGCACAGATACGCAGTATTTT. This encodes CATSRGGTGGTDTQYF.

This clone was found a few times. The gene calls are TRBV11-2 and TRBJ2-5; 10 bases map to TRBD2. The germline gives CDR1 SGHAT, CDR2 FQNNGV. The CDR3 is 14 amino acids. Trimming cost V 6 bases and J 1 base; bases outside gene matches: 2. CDR3 in amino acids: CASRRTSGQETQYF. As DNA, the CDR3 is TGTGCCAGCAGACGGACTAGCGGCCAAGAGACCCAGTACTTC.

CDR3 nucleotide sequence: TGTGCCAGCAGCTTGGGGGGACAGGGAGCTTCCTACGAGCAGTACTTC. It is translated as CASSLGGQGASYEQYF. The chain links TRBV5-4 to TRBJ2-7, with TRBD1 matching 9 bases. In germline, CDR1 is SGHNT, CDR2 YYREEE (reference sequence). The CDR3 extends over 16 amino acids. V dropped 0 bases and J dropped 1; count of bases not matched to a gene: 5.

The chain combines TRBV19 with TRBJ2-4, with 8 bases aligning to TRBD1. Per the germline V gene, CDR1 is LNHDA and CDR2 is SQIVND (reference sequence). CDR3 length: 14 residues. V lost 5 bases, J lost 11 bases, and 11 bases stayed unmatched. CDR3 nucleotide sequence: TGTGCCAGTAGTGGCCTCGGGCAGGGGGCCGTTCAGTACTTC. Its translation is CASSGLGQGAVQYF.

The chain couples TRBV9 to TRBJ1-3, with D hard to call. With 3 bases removed from V and 0 bases from J, the gap between germline ends came to 10 bases. The CDR3 extends over 15 amino acids. Per the germline V gene, CDR1 is SGDLS and CDR2 is YYNGEE. The CDR3 protein is CASSGVAYSGNTIYF. The CDR3, as DNA: TGTGCCAGCAGCGGTGTCGCGTACTCTGGAAACACCATATATTTT.

This chain joins TRBV2 and TRBJ1-4, with a weak D call TRBD1 (5 bases). CDR1 and CDR2 (germline): SNHLY, FYNNEI. V dropped 1 base and J dropped 4 bases, with 7 bases sitting between them. CDR3 length: 14 amino acids. The CDR3 DNA reads as TGTGCCAGCAGTGAAGGACAGCATAATGAAAAACTGTTTTTT. Encoded protein: CASSEGQHNEKLFF.

The gene calls are TRBV5-1 and TRBJ1-5; 8 nucleotides agree with TRBD1. Looked up from germline, CDR1 is SGHRS and CDR2 is YFSETQ. V trimming: 4 bases; J trimming: 1 base; junction bases outside the gene matches: 10. This CDR3 spans 17 amino acids. DNA of the CDR3: TGCGCCAGCAGCCTTACAGGGGGTTGGGGGAGCAATCAGCCCCAGCATTTT. Its protein product is CASSLTGGWGSNQPQHF.

The DNA of the CDR3 is TGCAGCGTCGGAGCCCGAGCTTCCTACACCTTC. Encoded protein: CSVGARASYTF. The chain is built from TRBV29-1 and TRBJ1-2; no firm D call. Trimming left V 6 bases short and J 10 bases short, with 15 bases between. The CDR3 covers 11 residues. Germline V gives CDR1 SQVTM, CDR2 ANQGSEA.

This clone was observed a handful of times. The V gene is TRBV5-4, the J gene TRBJ2-1; D might be TRBD1 (6 bases). The V end lost 0 bases, the J end lost 2 bases, and 12 bases lay between the germline ends. Germline V gene sequence: CDR1 SGHNT, CDR2 YYREEE (reference sequence). CDR3 length equals 16 residues. The CDR3 region has the DNA TGTGCCAGCAGCTTGGGATGGACAGCGGCCTACAATGAGCAGTTCTTC. This gives the protein CASSLGWTAAYNEQFF.